Below are 29 T cell receptor beta chains sequenced from a single sample in a study of identical twins. TCRdb recomputed calls from the 5' RACE reads with MiXCR, one row per CDR3 protein. The table lists under 300,000 distinct CDR3 sequences, about 13% of them singletons, with approximately 4% in the top ten. These same data were also listed under a study on yellow fever vaccine responses in identical twins.

Sequenced sample: memory (CD45RO+) T cells sorted from blood. The receptors come from a woman aged 18-35 years in good health.

This chain joins TRBV6-1 and TRBJ2-1, with TRBD2 identical over 13 bases. This CDR3 is 17 amino acids long. The V and J ends lost 7 bases and 10 bases, in that order; junction bases with no gene match: 16. Per the germline V gene, CDR1 is MNHNS and CDR2 is SASEGT. CDR3 bases: TGTGCCAGCACCCTAACTAGCGGGGGGGTAGGCGCCGGCGAGCAGTTCTTC. Its translation is CASTLTSGGVGAGEQFF.

This clonotype showed up many times. The rearrangement joins TRBV11-2 to TRBJ1-1, with D perhaps matching TRBD1 (5 bases). Germline V gene data show CDR1 as SGHAT and CDR2 as FQNNGV. V lost 1 base to trimming and J lost 8 bases, with 14 bases between them. The CDR3 length is 14 residues. The chain's CDR3 is CASSLAGHGGEAFF. CDR3 DNA: TGTGCCAGCAGCTTAGCTGGACACGGGGGAGAAGCTTTCTTT. Variable domain in full (rest from reference TRBV11-2 and TRBJ1-1): EAGVAQSPRYKIIEKRQSVAFWCNPISGHATLYWYQQILGQGPKLLIQFQNNGVVDDSQLPKDRFSAERLKGVDSTLKIQPAKLEDSAVYLCASSLAGHGGEAFFGQGTRLTVV.

This clonotype appeared a few times. The chain carries TRBV7-8 and TRBJ2-7, with a possible D match to TRBD1 (6 bases). The germline V gene has CDR1 SGHVS and CDR2 FQNEAQ. The CDR3 runs 14 residues. The V gene lost 2 bases and the J gene lost 0 bases, with 8 bases spanning the gap. The DNA for the CDR3 is TGTGCCAGCAGCTTAAGGACAGCCTCCTACGAGCAGTACTTC. It translates to CASSLRTASYEQYF.

A few counts support this clonotype. This rearrangement joins TRBV20-1 to TRBJ2-1; 9 nucleotides agree with TRBD2. Germline trimming cut 2 bases from V and 4 bases from J; bases unmatched to any gene: 6. Looked up from germline, CDR1 is DFQATT and CDR2 is SNEGSKA (reference sequence). The CDR3 runs to 15 residues. The CDR3 loop is CSARRLAGIYNEQFF. CDR3 bases: TGCAGTGCTAGACGGCTAGCGGGGATATACAATGAGCAGTTCTTC.

This clonotype turned up a few times. The chain combines TRBV11-2 with TRBJ2-7; no definite D call. Per germline, CDR1 SGHAT and CDR2 FQNNGV. This CDR3 is built from 14 residues. The V and J ends lost 5 bases and 0 bases respectively, with 11 bases between them. CDR3 in DNA: TGTGCCAGCAGCCCTCGGATCGCCTCCTACGAGCAGTACTTC. Amino acids: CASSPRIASYEQYF.

This clonotype appeared many times. The CDR3, as DNA: TGTGCCAGCAGCCAAGCGGGGGCGAACACCGGGGAGCTGTTTTTT. The encoded protein is CASSQAGANTGELFF. The rearrangement joins TRBV3-1 to TRBJ2-2, with D possibly TRBD2 on 6 matching bases. The CDR3 is made up of 15 amino acids. In germline, CDR1 is LGHDT, CDR2 YNNKEL (reference sequence). The V end was cut by 1 base, the J end by 0 bases, with 6 bases between. Full variable domain (missing parts from reference TRBV3-1 and TRBJ2-2): DTAVSQTPKYLVTQMGNDKSIKCEQNLGHDTMYWYKQDSKKFLKIMFSYNNKELIINETVPNRFSPKSPDKAHLNLHINSLELGDSAVYFCASSQAGANTGELFFGEGSRLTVL.

This clonotype was detected only a few times. The chain combines TRBV10-2 with TRBJ2-7; 10 nucleotides line up with TRBD1. Per germline, CDR1 WSHSY and CDR2 SAAADI. The CDR3 is made up of 15 amino acids. Trimming took 7 bases from V and 5 from J; bases not matched to a gene: 11. The CDR3 nucleotides are TGCGCCAGCATTGGGGGGGACAGGGGTACCGACGAGCAGTACTTC. This sequence encodes CASIGGDRGTDEQYF.

This clonotype was picked up a small number of times. This rearrangement joins TRBV12-3 or TRBV12-4 to TRBJ2-1; D is possibly TRBD1 or TRBD2 (5 bases each). Trimming removed 6 bases from V and 4 bases from J, with 16 bases in between. The CDR3 sequence is 15 residues long. CDR3 bases: TGTGCCAGCAGGGAAACGGGACGGATTTACAATGAGCAGTTCTTC. Translated: CASRETGRIYNEQFF.

The chain is built from TRBV4-3 and TRBJ2-2; D is uncertain. The germline CDR1 and CDR2 sequences are LGHNA and YSLEER. This CDR3 has 17 residues. V lost 0 bases and J 0 bases, leaving 11 bases between the germline ends. CDR3 nucleotides: TGCGCCAGCAGCCAAGATGCTTATACGTCGAACACCGGGGAGCTGTTTTTT. Its protein is CASSQDAYTSNTGELFF.

This clonotype was counted ten times or more. This sequence joins TRBV7-9 and TRBJ2-7, with TRBD1 matching over 8 bases. J lost 2 bases, V lost 5 bases, and 8 bases had no gene match. Germline V lookup: CDR1 SEHNR, CDR2 FQNEAQ (reference sequence). The CDR3 has 15 amino acids. CDR3 protein: CASSHPGQETYEQYF. CDR3 nucleotide sequence: TGTGCCAGCAGCCATCCGGGACAGGAAACCTACGAGCAGTACTTC.

This clonotype was seen at least ten times. The rearrangement uses TRBV6-5 and TRBJ2-3; 8 positions agree with TRBD2. The length of the CDR3 is 15 residues. The germline V gene has CDR1 MNHEY and CDR2 SVGAGI. The ends lost 2 bases at V and 5 bases at J; junction bases unmatched: 6. CDR3 sequence: CASSYSGRQLDTQYF. The CDR3 DNA sequence: TGTGCCAGCAGTTACAGCGGGAGACAGTTAGATACGCAGTATTTT.

This chain links TRBV19 with TRBJ1-1; D ambiguous. Germline V CDR1 and CDR2: LNHDA, SQIVND (reference sequence). Deletions cut 5 bases from V and 4 bases from J, with 14 bases between. This CDR3 has 14 amino acids. CDR3 in amino acids: CASSPPSRSTEAFF. The CDR3 DNA sequence: TGTGCCAGTAGTCCGCCGTCTAGGAGCACTGAAGCTTTCTTT.

This clonotype was seen ten or more times. V usage is TRBV3-1 and J usage is TRBJ2-2; D ambiguous. Trimming pared 0 bases from V and 0 bases from J, leaving 26 bases between. Germline values: CDR1 LGHDT, CDR2 YNNKEL (reference sequence). The CDR3 is made up of 22 amino acids. The CDR3 is CASSQDVPTKINRSPNTGELFF. CDR3 DNA: TGTGCCAGCAGCCAAGACGTCCCTACCAAAATCAACAGATCCCCGAACACCGGGGAGCTGTTTTTT.

The chain uses TRBV20-1 and TRBJ2-7, with 7 bases identical to TRBD1. CDR1 is DFQATT, CDR2 SNEGSKA, per germline (reference sequence). J was trimmed by 7 bases and V by 1 base; bases with no gene match: 10. The CDR3 is made up of 14 amino acids. CDR3 loop: CSARGNRGEIEQYF. CDR3 DNA: TGCAGTGCTAGAGGGAACAGGGGAGAAATAGAGCAGTACTTC.

The gene calls are TRBV30 and TRBJ1-6; D is unclear. The CDR3 extends over 12 amino acids. V was trimmed by 0 bases and J by 7 bases, leaving 4 bases between them. Per the germline V gene, CDR1 is GTSNPN and CDR2 is SVGIG (reference sequence). CDR3 sequence reads: CAWSVGNSPLHF. In DNA, the CDR3 is TGTGCCTGGAGTGTGGGGAATTCACCCCTCCACTTT.

This clonotype was detected only a few times. The chain links TRBV9 to TRBJ1-6; 8 bases match TRBD1. This CDR3 has 16 residues. V trimming: 4 bases; J trimming: 1 base; junction bases outside the gene matches: 4. Per the germline V gene, CDR1 is SGDLS and CDR2 is YYNGEE. CDR3 DNA sequence: TGTGCCAGCAGCCAACAGGGGGTGTCCTATAATTCACCCCTCCACTTT. This encodes CASSQQGVSYNSPLHF.

The chain uses TRBV28 and TRBJ2-1; D remains unclear. V was shortened by 9 bases and J by 9 bases, with 21 bases between the two germline ends. CDR1 and CDR2 from the germline V gene are MDHEN and SYDVKM. The CDR3 is 14 amino acids. The CDR3 loop reads CASDELGSVSEQFF. In nucleotides, the CDR3 is TGTGCCAGTGATGAATTGGGGTCTGTAAGTGAGCAGTTCTTC.

This clonotype was seen only a few times. The chain employs TRBV10-3 and TRBJ2-5; 7 bases line up with TRBD2. From germline, CDR1 is ENHRY and CDR2 SYGVKD. J gave up 4 bases and V 8 bases, and 16 bases lay outside the gene matches. CDR3 size: 16 residues. CDR3: CAISWDYGGRRETQYF. The CDR3 DNA follows: TGTGCCATCTCCTGGGACTACGGGGGGAGGAGAGAGACCCAGTACTTC.

This chain connects TRBV7-2 to TRBJ2-2, with 7 bases aligning to TRBD1. Germline CDR1 is SGHTA and CDR2 is FQGNSA. The CDR3 loop spans 16 amino acids. The junction had 7 bases not matched to a gene; V was cut back by 3 bases and J by 3 bases. The CDR3 DNA sequence: TGTGCCAGCAGCTTTAACCCCGGGACAGACACCGGGGAGCTGTTTTTT. Its protein product is CASSFNPGTDTGELFF.

J is TRBJ2-5 and V is TRBV11-2; 9 nucleotides agree with TRBD2. The V segment lost 6 bases and the J segment 2 bases; nucleotides outside the gene matches: 4. This CDR3 spans 14 amino acids. CDR1 is SGHAT and CDR2 is FQNNGV in the germline V gene. The CDR3 spells CASRRLAAQETQYF. The CDR3 nucleotides read TGTGCCAGCAGACGACTAGCGGCTCAAGAGACCCAGTACTTC.

This clonotype was found many times. The chain couples TRBV4-1 to TRBJ2-1; D is unresolved. This CDR3 has 15 residues. The germline CDR1 and CDR2 sequences are MGHRA and YSYEKL. V lost 4 bases to trimming and J lost 4 bases, with 14 bases between them. CDR3: CASSPNPTGYNEQFF. The CDR3 region has the DNA TGCGCCAGCAGCCCCAACCCGACCGGGTACAATGAGCAGTTCTTC.

This clonotype was recorded at least ten times. This rearrangement joins TRBV4-2 to TRBJ2-1; 9 nucleotides line up with TRBD2. Trimming took 1 base from V and 10 from J; bases not matched to a gene: 8. The CDR3 is 15 residues long. Germline assignment: CDR1 LGHNA and CDR2 YNFKEQ. The CDR3 reads CASSQAGSGSDEQFF. CDR3 nucleotides: TGTGCCAGCAGCCAAGCCGGTAGCGGGAGTGACGAGCAGTTCTTC.

As concerns this clonotype: An end of the junction differs from the germline gene, which may be a read error. This rearrangement joins TRBV29-1 to TRBJ2-1; 11 nucleotides align to TRBD2. This CDR3 contains 10 residues. Germline V lookup: CDR1 SQVTM, CDR2 ANQGSEA. The CDR3 loop reads CSVVAGGGLF. In DNA form, the CDR3 reads TGCAGCGTGGTAGCGGGAGGGGGGCTCTTC.

At least ten counts were recorded for this clonotype. J is TRBJ1-1 and V is TRBV12-3 or TRBV12-4, with D possibly matching TRBD1 (5 bases). Trimming removed 4 bases at V and 1 base at J, with 7 bases between. This CDR3 region has 13 residues. CDR3 region: CASSSTANTEAFF. The CDR3 nucleotides read TGTGCCAGCAGTTCGACAGCGAACACTGAAGCTTTCTTT.

The chain combines TRBV10-2 with TRBJ2-1, with unresolved D. Trimming took 0 bases from V and 3 from J, leaving 9 bases between them. CDR1 is WSHSY and CDR2 is SAAADI in the germline V gene. The CDR3 has 15 residues. CDR3 loop: CASSESKKIYNEQFF. Written as DNA, the CDR3 is TGCGCCAGCAGTGAGTCCAAGAAGATCTACAATGAGCAGTTCTTC.

The chain recombines TRBV9 with TRBJ2-3, with D hard to call. Between the trimmed V and J ends, which lost 0 bases and 5 bases, there was a span of 10 bases. The CDR3 covers 14 residues. Germline-derived CDR1 and CDR2 are SGDLS and YYNGEE. The CDR3 protein is CASSVGSRVDTQYF. DNA of the CDR3: TGTGCCAGCAGCGTAGGGAGTAGAGTAGATACGCAGTATTTT.

This clonotype was seen only a few times. The chain recombines TRBV3-1 with TRBJ2-7; 8 nucleotides line up with TRBD1. CDR1 LGHDT and CDR2 YNNKEL come from the germline V gene (reference sequence). This CDR3 is built from 15 residues. V was pared by 2 bases and J by 3 bases, with 6 bases of the junction left unmatched. This chain's CDR3 is CASSQFGQGNYEQYF. CDR3 DNA sequence: TGTGCCAGCAGCCAATTTGGACAGGGCAACTACGAGCAGTACTTC.

The sample holds many counts of this clonotype. The CDR3 DNA reads TGCAGTGCCTGGTCGGACAGGGGTAGCTCTGGGGCCAACGTCCTGACTTTC. It encodes CSAWSDRGSSGANVLTF. The chain uses TRBV20-1 and TRBJ2-6; 9 bases fit TRBD1. The CDR3 consists of 17 residues. The V gene end was trimmed by 6 bases and the J gene end by 0 bases; junction bases not matched to a gene: 9. Germline V CDR1 and CDR2: DFQATT, SNEGSKA (reference sequence).

This clonotype was detected ten times or more. J is TRBJ2-6 and V is TRBV28; D is uncertain. Germline assignment: CDR1 MDHEN and CDR2 SYDVKM. With 4 bases removed from V and 1 base from J, the gap between germline ends came to 8 bases. This CDR3 has 15 residues. The CDR3 spells CASSSSESGANVLTF. In DNA, the CDR3 is TGTGCCAGCAGTTCCTCAGAGTCTGGGGCCAACGTCCTGACTTTC.